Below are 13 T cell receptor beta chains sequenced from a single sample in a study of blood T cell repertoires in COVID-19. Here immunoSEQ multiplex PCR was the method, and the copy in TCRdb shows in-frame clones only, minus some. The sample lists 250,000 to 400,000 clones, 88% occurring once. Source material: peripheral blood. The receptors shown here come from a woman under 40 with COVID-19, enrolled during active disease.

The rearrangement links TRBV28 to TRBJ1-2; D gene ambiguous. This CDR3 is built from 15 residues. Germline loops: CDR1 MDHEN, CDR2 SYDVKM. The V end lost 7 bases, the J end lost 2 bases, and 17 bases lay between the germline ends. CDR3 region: CASNDPLGANYGYTF. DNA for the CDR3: TGTGCCAGCAACGATCCCCTAGGTGCAAACTATGGCTACACCTTC.

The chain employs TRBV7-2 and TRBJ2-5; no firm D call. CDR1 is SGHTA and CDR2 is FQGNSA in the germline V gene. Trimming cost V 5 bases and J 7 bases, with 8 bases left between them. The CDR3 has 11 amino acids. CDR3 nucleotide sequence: TGTGCCAGCAGCCGACGAGGGACCCAGTACTTC. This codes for CASSRRGTQYF. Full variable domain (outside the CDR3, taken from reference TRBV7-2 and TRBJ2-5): GAGVSQSPSNKVTEKGKDVELRCDPISGHTALYWYRQSLGQGLEFLIYFQGNSAPDKSGLPSDRFSAERTGGSVSTLTIQRTQQEDSAVYLCASSRRGTQYFGPGTRLLVL.

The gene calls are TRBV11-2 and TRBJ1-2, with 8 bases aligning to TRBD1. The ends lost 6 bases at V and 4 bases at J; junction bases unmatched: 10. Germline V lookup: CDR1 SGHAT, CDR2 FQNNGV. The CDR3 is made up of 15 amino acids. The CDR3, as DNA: TGTGCCAGCAGAACGACAGGGGCGGGGAGCTATGGCTACACCTTC. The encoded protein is CASRTTGAGSYGYTF.

The CDR3 loop reads CASSTGQHTGELFF. The CDR3 nucleotides are TGTGCCAGCAGCACAGGGCAGCACACCGGGGAGCTGTTTTTT. The chain employs TRBV11-1 and TRBJ2-2; D might be TRBD1 (6 bases). Trimming cost V 5 bases and J 3 bases, with 10 bases left between them. The CDR3 contains 14 residues. Germline V gene data show CDR1 as SGHAT and CDR2 as FQDESV (reference sequence). Looking up the rest from reference TRBV11-1 and TRBJ2-2 gives the full variable domain: EAEVAQSPRYKITEKSQAVAFWCDPISGHATLYWYRQILGQGPELLVQFQDESVVDDSQLPKDRFSAERLKGVDSTLKIQPAELGDSAMYLCASSTGQHTGELFFGEGSRLTVL.

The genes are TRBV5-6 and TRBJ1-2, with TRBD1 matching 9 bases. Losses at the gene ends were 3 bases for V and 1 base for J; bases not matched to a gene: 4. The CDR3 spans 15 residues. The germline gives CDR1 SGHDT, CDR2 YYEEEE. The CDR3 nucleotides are TGTGCCAGCAGCTCGTACAGGGGGCGTAACTATGGCTACACCTTC. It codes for CASSSYRGRNYGYTF.

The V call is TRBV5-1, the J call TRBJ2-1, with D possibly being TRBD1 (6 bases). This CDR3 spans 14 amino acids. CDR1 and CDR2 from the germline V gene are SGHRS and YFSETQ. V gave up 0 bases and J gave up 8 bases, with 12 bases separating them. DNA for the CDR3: TGCGCCAGCAGCTTGGCATCAGGGGTCCATGAGCAGTTCTTC. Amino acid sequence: CASSLASGVHEQFF.

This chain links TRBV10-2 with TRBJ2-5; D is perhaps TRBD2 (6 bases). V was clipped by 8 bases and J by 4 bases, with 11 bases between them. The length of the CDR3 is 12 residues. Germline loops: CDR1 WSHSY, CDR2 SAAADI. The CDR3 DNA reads TGCGCCAGCCAGCGGCGGGGAGAGACCCAGTACTTC. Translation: CASQRRGETQYF.

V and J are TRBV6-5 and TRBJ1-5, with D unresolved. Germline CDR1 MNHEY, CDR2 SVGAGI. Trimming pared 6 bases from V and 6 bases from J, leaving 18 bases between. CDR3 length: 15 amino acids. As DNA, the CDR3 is TGTGCCAGCAGCGAGGGCTTAGAAGGAAGTCAGCCCCAGCATTTT. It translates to CASSEGLEGSQPQHF.

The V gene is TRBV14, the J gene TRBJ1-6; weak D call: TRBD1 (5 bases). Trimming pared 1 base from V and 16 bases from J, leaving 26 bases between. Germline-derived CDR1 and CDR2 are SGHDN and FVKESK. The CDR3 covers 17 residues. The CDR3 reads CASSQGFGSLTLRALHF. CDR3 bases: TGTGCCAGCAGCCAAGGGTTTGGCTCACTCACTCTCAGGGCACTCCACTTT.

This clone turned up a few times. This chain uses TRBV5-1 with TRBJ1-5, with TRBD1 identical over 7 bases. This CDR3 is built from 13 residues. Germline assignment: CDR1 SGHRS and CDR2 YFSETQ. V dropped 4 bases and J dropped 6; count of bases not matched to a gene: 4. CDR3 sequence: CASSTRTGQPQHF. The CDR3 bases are TGCGCCAGCAGCACTAGGACAGGTCAGCCCCAGCATTTT.

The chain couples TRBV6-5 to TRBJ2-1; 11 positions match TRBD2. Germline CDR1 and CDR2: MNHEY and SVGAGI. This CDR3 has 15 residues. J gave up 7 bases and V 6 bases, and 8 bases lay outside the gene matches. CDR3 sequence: CASRFSGGALNEQFF. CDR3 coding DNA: TGTGCCAGCAGGTTTAGCGGGGGGGCGCTGAATGAGCAGTTCTTC.

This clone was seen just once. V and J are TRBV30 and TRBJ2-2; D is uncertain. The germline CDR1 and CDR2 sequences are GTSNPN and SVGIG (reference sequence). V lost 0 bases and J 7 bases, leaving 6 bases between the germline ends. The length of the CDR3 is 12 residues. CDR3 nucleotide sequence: TGTGCCTGGAGTGTAGGAGTCGGGGAGCTGTTTTTT. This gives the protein CAWSVGVGELFF.

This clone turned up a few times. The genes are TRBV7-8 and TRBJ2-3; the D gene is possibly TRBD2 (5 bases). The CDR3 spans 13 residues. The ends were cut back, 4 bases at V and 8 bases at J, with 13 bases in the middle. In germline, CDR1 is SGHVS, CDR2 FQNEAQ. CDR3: CASSSHEAGTQYF. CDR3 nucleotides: TGTGCCAGCAGCTCCCATGAGGCGGGTACGCAGTATTTT.